What follows is one TCR beta chain and its context. Its antigen is as yet unknown. During colonoscopy, one to two rectal pinch biopsies were collected. Generated by immunoSEQ multiplex PCR, the TCRdb table keeps only in-frame clones and is missing some. The data show some 50,000 clones, 60% to 85% seen once. This specimen comes from a study of pediatric ulcerative colitis. Study results and limitations: Repertoires came from total lymphocyte DNA, not specific subsets.

The receptor comes from a girl aged 5-17 years with moderate ulcerative colitis. Specimen: gut tissue.

The CDR3, as DNA: TGCAGCGTACGGCGGGACCAAGAGACCCAGTACTTC. Translated, it gives CSVRRDQETQYF. The chain joins TRBV29-1 to TRBJ2-5, with D possibly TRBD2 on 5 matching bases. The CDR3 runs 12 residues. Germline assignment: CDR1 SQVTM and CDR2 ANQGSEA. The ends were cut back, 6 bases at V and 0 bases at J, with 8 bases in the middle.